Below are 10 T cell receptor beta chains sequenced from a single sample in a study of T cell responses to AZD1222 COVID-19 vaccine. Sequencing used immunoSEQ multiplex PCR; TCRdb keeps in-frame clones, though not all of them. Found here are approximately 140,000 clones, about 93% of them singletons; the top ten hold roughly 3.1%. The material sequenced was peripheral blood, taken 28 days after the second AZD1222 dose. These receptors were obtained from an adult who received the AZD1222 COVID-19 vaccine.

The genes are TRBV5-4 and TRBJ1-6; D uncertain. The germline CDR1 and CDR2 sequences are SGHNT and YYREEE (reference sequence). The V gene lost 1 base and the J gene lost 10 bases, with 15 bases spanning the gap. The CDR3 contains 15 residues. CDR3 coding DNA: TGTGCCAGCAGCTTGAAGGCAGGCTTGGGCTCACCCCTCCACTTT. It encodes CASSLKAGLGSPLHF.

This chain links TRBV7-9 with TRBJ1-6, with TRBD1 identical over 9 bases. V lost 3 bases, J lost 8 bases, and 8 bases stayed unmatched. CDR1 is SEHNR and CDR2 is FQNEAQ in the germline V gene (reference sequence). This CDR3 spans 16 amino acids. CDR3 DNA sequence: TGTGCCAGCAGCTTCGGACAGGGGAGAGAGGATTCACCCCTCCACTTT. Translating it yields CASSFGQGREDSPLHF.

This clone was seen a single time. The chain combines TRBV7-9 with TRBJ1-2; D is ambiguous. There are 13 residues in the CDR3. Looked up from germline, CDR1 is SEHNR and CDR2 is FQNEAQ (reference sequence). V was clipped by 5 bases and J by 4 bases, with 11 bases between them. CDR3 residues: CASSPDGFYGYTF. The CDR3 nucleotides are TGTGCCAGCAGCCCGGACGGATTCTATGGCTACACCTTC.

The J gene is TRBJ1-2, the V gene TRBV5-6, with 8 nucleotides matching TRBD1. J gave up 2 bases and V 1 base, and 4 bases lay outside the gene matches. The CDR3 is 15 residues long. CDR1 and CDR2 from the germline V gene are SGHDT and YYEEEE. The CDR3 sequence is CASSLRTGFNYGYTF. The CDR3 DNA sequence: TGTGCCAGCAGCTTGCGGACAGGGTTCAACTATGGCTACACCTTC.

The V gene is TRBV19, the J gene TRBJ2-7; D is unclear. Trimming stripped 5 bases from V and 0 bases from J, with 11 bases between. Germline V gene lookup returns CDR1 LNHDA and CDR2 SQIVND (reference sequence). The CDR3 covers 14 residues. CDR3 nucleotide sequence: TGTGCCAGTAGTCCCCAGGTGAGCTCCTACGAGCAGTACTTC. This encodes CASSPQVSSYEQYF.

The chain links TRBV5-1 to TRBJ2-6, with D possibly TRBD2 on 6 matching bases. V dropped 7 bases and J dropped 9 bases, with 14 bases sitting between them. Germline V gene sequence: CDR1 SGHRS, CDR2 YFSETQ. There are 13 residues in the CDR3. In DNA form, the CDR3 reads TGCGCCAGCGGTACGGGAGACGTCAACGTCCTGACTTTC. This gives the protein CASGTGDVNVLTF.

The rearrangement joins TRBV9 to TRBJ2-5, with 7 bases that match TRBD2. This CDR3 is 15 amino acids long. The V and J ends lost 4 bases and 5 bases, in that order; junction bases with no gene match: 11. CDR1 and CDR2 (germline): SGDLS, YYNGEE. The CDR3 sequence is CASSLGRASRETQYF. CDR3 bases: TGTGCCAGCAGCTTGGGGAGGGCTAGCCGTGAGACCCAGTACTTC.

This clone is a singleton in its sample. The chain recombines TRBV14 with TRBJ1-1, with 8 bases identical to TRBD1. CDR1 and CDR2 (germline): SGHDN, FVKESK. The CDR3 runs to 15 residues. The V gene end was trimmed by 4 bases and the J gene end by 5 bases; junction bases not matched to a gene: 9. The CDR3 here is CASSLRTGSRTEAFF. In nucleotides, the CDR3 is TGTGCCAGCAGCCTCAGGACAGGGTCGAGAACTGAAGCTTTCTTT.

This rearrangement joins TRBV2 to TRBJ1-2, with 11 bases lining up with TRBD1. The CDR3 length is 15 residues. From germline, CDR1 is SNHLY and CDR2 FYNNEI. The V segment lost 6 bases and the J segment 3 bases; nucleotides outside the gene matches: 6. The CDR3 DNA sequence: TGTGCCAGCAGGGGAGGGGGACAGGGGGACTATGGCTACACCTTC. This translates into CASRGGGQGDYGYTF.

V usage is TRBV10-3 and J usage is TRBJ1-6, with 9 bases matching TRBD1. Germline CDR1 and CDR2: ENHRY and SYGVKD. Trimming removed 2 bases from V and 10 bases from J; junction bases left unmatched: 6. The CDR3 loop spans 15 amino acids. CDR3 loop: CAISERTGVDSPLHF. The CDR3 DNA follows: TGTGCCATCAGTGAGAGGACAGGGGTCGACTCACCCCTCCACTTT.